What follows is one T cell receptor beta chain and its context. Its antigen is still unknown. This sample is part of a study of early stage breast cancer tumors. In the study overall: ER+/PR+/HER2- status applied to about 70% of the 16 invasive breast tumors. Study-wide findings and caveats: Compared with adjacent normal breast tissue, tumors showed around 2.5-fold greater T cell density and higher clonality. Enriched TCRB sequences shared across patients were mostly commonly generated sequences.

Each sample had two DNA replicates, 0.5 ug blood or about 1.5 ug tissue. The protocol was immunoSEQ multiplex PCR, while the TCRdb copy is restricted to in-frame clones and leaves out a portion. The profile shows about 72,000 clones, around 85% of them singletons. The CDR3 runs 13 residues. Germline CDR1 reads ENHRY; CDR2 reads SYGVKD. V was clipped by 11 bases and J by 1 base, with 15 bases between them. The chain joins TRBV10-3 to TRBJ2-7; D possibly matches TRBD1 or TRBD2 (5 bases each). The clonotype was recovered from a person between 60 and 69 years old with breast cancer. The sample taken for sequencing was blood. CDR3 bases: TGTGCCTTATCCGGGACGGAGTCCTACGAGCAGTACTTC. Its translation is CALSGTESYEQYF.